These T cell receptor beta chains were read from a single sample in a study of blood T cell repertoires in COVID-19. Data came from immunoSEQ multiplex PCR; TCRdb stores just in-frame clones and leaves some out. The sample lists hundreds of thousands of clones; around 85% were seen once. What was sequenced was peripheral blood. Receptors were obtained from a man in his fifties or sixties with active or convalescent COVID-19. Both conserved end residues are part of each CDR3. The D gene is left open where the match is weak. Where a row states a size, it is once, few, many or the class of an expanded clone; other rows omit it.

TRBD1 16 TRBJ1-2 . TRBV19 TGTGCCAGTAGTGCTACCCGGGACAGGGATAGGTCTGGCTACACCTTC CASSATRDRDRSGYTF
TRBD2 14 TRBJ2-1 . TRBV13 TGTGCCAGCAGCACAAGGACTAGCGGGAGTAGACAGTTCTTC CASSTRTSGSRQFF
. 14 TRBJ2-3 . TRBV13 TGTGCCAGCAGCCGCACCACTACCACAGATACGCAGTATTTT CASSRTTTTDTQYF
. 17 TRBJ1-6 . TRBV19 TGTGCCAGTAGTCCACTCCTCCGTCCAGGGACTTTGGCACCCCTCCACTTT CASSPLLRPGTLAPLHF
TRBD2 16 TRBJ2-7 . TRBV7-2 TGTGCCAGCAGCTCCTTAGCAGGCGGGAGATCCTACGAGCAGTACTTC CASSSLAGGRSYEQYF
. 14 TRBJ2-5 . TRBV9 TGTGCCAGCAGCCGGACTGGAGGTGGAGAGACCCAGTACTTC CASSRTGGGETQYF
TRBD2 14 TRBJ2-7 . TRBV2 TGTGCCAGCAACCTTCTAGCGGGAGGCAACGAGCAGTACTTC CASNLLAGGNEQYF
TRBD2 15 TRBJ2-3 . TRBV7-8 TGTGCCAGCAGCGTAGCGGGAGCCCGGACAGATACGCAGTATTTT CASSVAGARTDTQYF
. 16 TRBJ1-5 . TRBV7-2 TGTGCCAGCAGCTTATTTTCGACAGGCCCCAATCAGCCCCAGCATTTT CASSLFSTGPNQPQHF
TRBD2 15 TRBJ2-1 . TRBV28 TGTGCCAGCAAAACTAGCGGGAGGTTCTACAATGAGCAGTTCTTC CASKTSGRFYNEQFF
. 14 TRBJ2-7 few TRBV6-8 TGTGCCAGCAGCAGGGCTCCGATCTCCTACGAGCAGTACTTC CASSRAPISYEQYF
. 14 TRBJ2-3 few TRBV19 TGTGCCAGTAGTATTCCGGACAGTACAGATACGCAGTATTTT CASSIPDSTDTQYF
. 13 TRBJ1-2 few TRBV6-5 TGTGCCAGCAGACCGCGGGATTCTTATGGCTACACCTTC CASRPRDSYGYTF
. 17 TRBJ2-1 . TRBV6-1 TGTGCCAGCAGTGAAGCTGGAGGGTATGGGTCCTACAATGAGCAGTTCTTC CASSEAGGYGSYNEQFF
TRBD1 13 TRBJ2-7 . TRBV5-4 TGTGCCAGCAGCTCGGGACAGCGCGACGAGCAGTACTTC CASSSGQRDEQYF
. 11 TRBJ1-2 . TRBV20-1 TGCAGTGCTAGGGTCCGCGATGGCTACACCTTC CSARVRDGYTF
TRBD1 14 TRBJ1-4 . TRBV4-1 TGCGCCAGCAGCCTGACAGGGCTTAATGAAAAACTGTTTTTT CASSLTGLNEKLFF
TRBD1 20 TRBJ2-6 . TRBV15 TGTGCCACCAGCAGGGTCCCGGGACAGGGTGGGGGGCTCTGGGCCAACGTCCTGACTTTC CATSRVPGQGGGLWANVLTF
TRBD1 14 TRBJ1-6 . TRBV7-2 TGTGCCAGCAGCCCGACAGGGCCCTTCTATCCCCTCCACTTT CASSPTGPFYPLHF
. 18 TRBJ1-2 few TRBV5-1 TGCGCCAGCAGCCAGCAAACCACGGGGGGGCTTATTAACTATGGCTACACCTTC CASSQQTTGGLINYGYTF
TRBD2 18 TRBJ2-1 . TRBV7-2 TGTGCCAGCAGCTTATACCCCCCCCTAGCGGGAGTCGGGGGTGAGCAGTTCTTC CASSLYPPLAGVGGEQFF
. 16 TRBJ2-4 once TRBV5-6 TGTGCCAGCAGCCCCCCGGGGGACGTGGGCAAAAACATTCAGTACTTC CASSPPGDVGKNIQYF